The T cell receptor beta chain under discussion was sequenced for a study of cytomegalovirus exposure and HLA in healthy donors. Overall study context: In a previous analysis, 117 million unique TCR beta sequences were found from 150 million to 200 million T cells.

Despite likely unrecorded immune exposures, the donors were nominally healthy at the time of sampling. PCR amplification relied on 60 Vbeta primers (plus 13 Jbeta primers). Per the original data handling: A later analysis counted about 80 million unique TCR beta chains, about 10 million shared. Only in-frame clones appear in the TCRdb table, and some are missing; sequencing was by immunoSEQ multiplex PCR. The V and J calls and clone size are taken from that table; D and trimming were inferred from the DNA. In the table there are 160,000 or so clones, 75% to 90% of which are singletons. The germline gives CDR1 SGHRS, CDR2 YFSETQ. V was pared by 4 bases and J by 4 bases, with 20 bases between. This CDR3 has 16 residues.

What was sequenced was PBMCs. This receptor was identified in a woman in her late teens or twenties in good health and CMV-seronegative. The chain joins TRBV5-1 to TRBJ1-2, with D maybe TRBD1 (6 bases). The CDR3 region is CASSPRTDSIFYGYTF. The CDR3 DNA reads TGCGCCAGCAGCCCTAGGACAGACTCTATCTTCTATGGCTACACCTTC.